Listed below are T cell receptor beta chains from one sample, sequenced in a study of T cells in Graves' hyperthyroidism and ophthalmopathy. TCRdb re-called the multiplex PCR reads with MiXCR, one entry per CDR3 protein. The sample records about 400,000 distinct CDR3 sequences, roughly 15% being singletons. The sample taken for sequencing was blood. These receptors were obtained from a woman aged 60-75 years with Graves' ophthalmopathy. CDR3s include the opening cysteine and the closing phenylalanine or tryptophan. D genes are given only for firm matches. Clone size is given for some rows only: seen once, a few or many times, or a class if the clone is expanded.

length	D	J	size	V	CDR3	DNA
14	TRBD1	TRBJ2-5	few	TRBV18	CASSRDRGTETQYF	TGTGCCAGCTCACGGGACAGGGGGACAGAGACCCAGTACTTC
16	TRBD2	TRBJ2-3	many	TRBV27	CASSSGLAGVVDTQYF	TGTGCCAGCAGTTCGGGACTAGCGGGAGTTGTAGATACGCAGTATTTT
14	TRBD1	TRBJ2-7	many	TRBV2	CASSSGTGTYEQYF	TGTGCCAGCAGTTCCGGGACAGGGACCTACGAGCAGTACTTC
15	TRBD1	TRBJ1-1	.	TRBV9	CASSEDRVGNTEAFF	TGTGCCAGCAGCGAAGACAGGGTAGGAAACACTGAAGCTTTCTTT
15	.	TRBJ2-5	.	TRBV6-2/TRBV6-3	CAISPGAVVQETQYF	TGTGCCATCAGCCCCGGGGCAGTAGTCCAAGAGACCCAGTACTTC
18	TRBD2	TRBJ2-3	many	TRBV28	CASSSPGLAGGPEDTQYF	TGTGCCAGCAGCAGCCCGGGACTAGCGGGAGGGCCGGAAGATACGCAGTATTTT
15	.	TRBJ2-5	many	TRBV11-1	CASSFRGAPDETQYF	TGTGCCAGCAGCTTCCGGGGGGCCCCCGATGAGACCCAGTACTTC
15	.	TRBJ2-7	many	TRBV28	CASSATGGVPYEQYF	TGTGCCAGCAGTGCTACCGGAGGGGTTCCCTACGAGCAGTACTTC
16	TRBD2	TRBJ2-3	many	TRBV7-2	CASSLGLAISTDTQYF	TGTGCCAGCAGCCTTGGACTAGCGATTAGCACAGATACGCAGTATTTT
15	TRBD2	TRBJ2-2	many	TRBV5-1	CASRTGTSGSGELFF	TGCGCCAGCAGGACCGGGACTAGCGGGTCCGGGGAGCTGTTTTTT
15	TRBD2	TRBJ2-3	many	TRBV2	CASSGLAQGGDTQYF	TGTGCCAGCAGCGGACTAGCGCAAGGGGGAGATACGCAGTATTTT
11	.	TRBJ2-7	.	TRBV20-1	CSARDAGEQYF	TGCAGTGCTAGAGATGCGGGCGAGCAGTACTTC
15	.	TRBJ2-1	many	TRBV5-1	CASSPTATIYNEQFF	TGCGCCAGCAGCCCGACAGCTACTATCTACAATGAGCAGTTCTTC
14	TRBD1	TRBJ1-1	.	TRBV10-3	CAITPTGVGTEAFF	TGTGCCATCACCCCGACAGGGGTGGGCACTGAAGCTTTCTTT
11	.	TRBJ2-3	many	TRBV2	CASSVRDTQYF	TGTGCCAGCAGTGTGAGAGATACGCAGTATTTT
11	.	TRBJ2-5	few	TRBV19	CASSPGKTQYF	TGTGCCAGTAGTCCGGGAAAGACCCAGTACTTC
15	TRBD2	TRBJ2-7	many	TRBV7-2	CASSLVLAGAYEQYF	TGTGCCAGCAGCTTAGTCCTAGCGGGGGCCTACGAGCAGTACTTC
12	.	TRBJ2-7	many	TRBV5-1	CASSGRAYEQYF	TGCGCCAGCAGTGGCAGGGCCTACGAGCAGTACTTC
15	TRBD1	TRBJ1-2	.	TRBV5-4	CASSYRNTGGGGYTF	TGTGCCAGCAGCTACAGAAATACAGGGGGTGGTGGCTACACCTTC
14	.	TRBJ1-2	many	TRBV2	CASSEANSNYGYTF	TGTGCCAGCAGTGAAGCAAACAGTAACTATGGCTACACCTTC
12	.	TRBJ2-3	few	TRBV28	CASTSFPDTQYF	TGTGCCAGCACCTCTTTTCCAGATACGCAGTATTTT
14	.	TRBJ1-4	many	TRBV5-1	CASSWRGSDEKLFF	TGCGCCAGCAGCTGGAGGGGGAGTGATGAAAAACTGTTTTTT
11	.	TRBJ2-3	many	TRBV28	CASRGIDTQYF	TGTGCCAGCAGGGGTATAGATACGCAGTATTTT
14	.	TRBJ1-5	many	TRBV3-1	CASSPGHSNQPQHF	TGTGCCAGCAGCCCCGGGCATAGCAATCAGCCCCAGCATTTT
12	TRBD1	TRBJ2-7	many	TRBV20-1	CSAKIGTAEQYF	TGCAGTGCTAAAATCGGGACAGCCGAGCAGTACTTC
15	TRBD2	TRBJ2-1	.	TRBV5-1	CASSLSGTSVDEQFF	TGCGCCAGCAGCTTATCCGGGACTAGCGTTGATGAGCAGTTCTTC
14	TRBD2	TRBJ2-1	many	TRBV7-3	CASSITSGRDEQFF	TGTGCCAGCAGTATAACTAGCGGGAGAGATGAGCAGTTCTTC
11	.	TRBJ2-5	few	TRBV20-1	CSGGAGETQYF	TGCAGTGGGGGGGCGGGGGAGACCCAGTACTTC
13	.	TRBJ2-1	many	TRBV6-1	CASRRGQHNEQFF	TGTGCCAGCAGGCGGGGACAGCACAATGAGCAGTTCTTC
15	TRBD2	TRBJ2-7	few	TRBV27	CASSIWTSHGPEQYF	TGTGCCAGCAGTATCTGGACTAGTCACGGTCCCGAGCAGTACTTC
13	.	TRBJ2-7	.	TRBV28	CASSPPIWYEQYF	TGTGCCAGCAGTCCCCCGATATGGTACGAGCAGTACTTC
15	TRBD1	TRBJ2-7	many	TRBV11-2	CASSLGTGAALEQYF	TGTGCCAGCAGCTTAGGAACAGGGGCCGCTCTCGAGCAGTACTTC